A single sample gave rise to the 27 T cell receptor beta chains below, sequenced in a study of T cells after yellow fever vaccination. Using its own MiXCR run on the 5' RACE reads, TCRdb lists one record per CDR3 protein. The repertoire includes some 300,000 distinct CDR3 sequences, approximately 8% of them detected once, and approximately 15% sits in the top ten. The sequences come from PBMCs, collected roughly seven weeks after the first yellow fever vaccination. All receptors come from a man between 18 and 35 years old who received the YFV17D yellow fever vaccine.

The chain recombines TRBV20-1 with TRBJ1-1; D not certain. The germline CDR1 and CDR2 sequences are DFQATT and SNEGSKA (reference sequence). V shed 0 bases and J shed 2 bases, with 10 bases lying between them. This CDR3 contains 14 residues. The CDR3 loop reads CSARDPRKNTEAFF. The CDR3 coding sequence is TGCAGTGCTAGAGACCCCAGGAAAAACACTGAAGCTTTCTTT.

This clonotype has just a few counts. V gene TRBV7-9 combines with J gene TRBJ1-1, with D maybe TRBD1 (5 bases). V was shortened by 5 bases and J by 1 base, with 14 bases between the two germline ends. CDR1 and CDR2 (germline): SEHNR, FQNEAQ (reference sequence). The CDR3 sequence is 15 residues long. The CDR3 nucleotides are TGTGCCAGCAGCGACCAGGGATTGAGGAACACTGAAGCTTTCTTT. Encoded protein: CASSDQGLRNTEAFF.

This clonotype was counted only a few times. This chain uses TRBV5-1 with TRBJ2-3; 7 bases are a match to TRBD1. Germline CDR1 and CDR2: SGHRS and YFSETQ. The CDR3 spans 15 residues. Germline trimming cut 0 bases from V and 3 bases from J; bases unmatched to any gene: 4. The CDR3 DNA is TGCGCCAGCAGCTTGGAAGACAGGGTGACAGATACGCAGTATTTT. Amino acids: CASSLEDRVTDTQYF.

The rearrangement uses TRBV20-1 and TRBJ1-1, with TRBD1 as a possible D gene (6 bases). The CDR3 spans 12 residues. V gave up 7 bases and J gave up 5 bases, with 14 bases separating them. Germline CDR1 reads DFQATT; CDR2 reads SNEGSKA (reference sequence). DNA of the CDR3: TGCAGTGTAAAACAGGGAGGAACTGAAGCTTTCTTT. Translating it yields CSVKQGGTEAFF.

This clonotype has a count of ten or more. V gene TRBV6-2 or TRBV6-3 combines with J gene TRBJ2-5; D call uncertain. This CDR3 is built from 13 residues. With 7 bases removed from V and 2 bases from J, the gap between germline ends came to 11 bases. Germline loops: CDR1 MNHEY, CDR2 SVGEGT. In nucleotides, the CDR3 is TGTGCCAGCACCTTTTTGGGACAAGAGACCCAGTACTTC. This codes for CASTFLGQETQYF.

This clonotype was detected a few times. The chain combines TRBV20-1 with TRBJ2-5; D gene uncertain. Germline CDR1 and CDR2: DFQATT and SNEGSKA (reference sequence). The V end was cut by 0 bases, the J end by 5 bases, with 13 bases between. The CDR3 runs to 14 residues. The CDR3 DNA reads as TGCAGTGCTAGAGATCCCCCGCAAAGGGAGACCCAGTACTTC. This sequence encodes CSARDPPQRETQYF.

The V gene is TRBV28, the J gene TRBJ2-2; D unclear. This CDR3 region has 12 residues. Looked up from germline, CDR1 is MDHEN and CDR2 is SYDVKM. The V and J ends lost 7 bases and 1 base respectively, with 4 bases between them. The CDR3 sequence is CASTGNTGELFF. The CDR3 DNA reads TGTGCCAGCACCGGGAACACCGGGGAGCTGTTTTTT.

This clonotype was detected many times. The CDR3: CSVDGWGFHGPGQETQYF. CDR3 DNA sequence: TGCAGCGTTGACGGATGGGGCTTCCACGGTCCCGGTCAAGAGACCCAGTACTTC. The chain combines TRBV29-1 with TRBJ2-5; possibly TRBD1 for D (5 bases). V was cut by 3 bases and J by 2 bases, with 25 bases left in between. Germline V gives CDR1 SQVTM, CDR2 ANQGSEA. There are 18 residues in the CDR3.

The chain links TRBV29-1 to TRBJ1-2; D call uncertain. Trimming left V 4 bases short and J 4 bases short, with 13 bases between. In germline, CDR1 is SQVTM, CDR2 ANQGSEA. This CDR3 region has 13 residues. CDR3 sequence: CSVVGAGLYGYTF. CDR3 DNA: TGCAGCGTTGTTGGCGCCGGACTCTATGGCTACACCTTC.

CDR3 sequence reads: CASSQGPGAQYQETQYF. CDR3 nucleotide sequence: TGCGCCAGCAGCCAGGGTCCGGGGGCTCAGTACCAAGAGACCCAGTACTTC. The rearrangement uses TRBV4-1 and TRBJ2-5, with D perhaps being TRBD1 or TRBD2 (6 bases each). CDR3 length: 17 amino acids. Germline CDR1 and CDR2: MGHRA and YSYEKL. Trimming stripped 3 bases from V and 0 bases from J, with 17 bases between.

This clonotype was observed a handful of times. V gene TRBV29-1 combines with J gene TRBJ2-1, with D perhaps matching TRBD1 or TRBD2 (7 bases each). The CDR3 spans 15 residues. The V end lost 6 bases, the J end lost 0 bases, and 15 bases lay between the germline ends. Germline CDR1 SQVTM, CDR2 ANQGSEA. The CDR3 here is CSVGGTESSYNEQFF. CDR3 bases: TGCAGCGTGGGGGGGACAGAAAGCTCCTACAATGAGCAGTTCTTC.

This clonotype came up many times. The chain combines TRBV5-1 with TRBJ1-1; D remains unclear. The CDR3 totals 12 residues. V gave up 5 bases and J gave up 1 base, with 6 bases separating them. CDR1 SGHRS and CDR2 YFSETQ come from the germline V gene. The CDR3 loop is CASRGQNTEAFF. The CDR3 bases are TGCGCCAGCAGGGGCCAGAACACTGAAGCTTTCTTT.

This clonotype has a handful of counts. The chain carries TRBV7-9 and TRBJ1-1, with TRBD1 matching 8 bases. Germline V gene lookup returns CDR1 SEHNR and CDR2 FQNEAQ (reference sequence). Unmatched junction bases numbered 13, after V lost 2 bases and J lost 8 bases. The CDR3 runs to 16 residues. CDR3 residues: CASSLRDKGTGDEAFF. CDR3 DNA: TGTGCCAGCAGCTTACGCGATAAGGGGACAGGCGACGAAGCTTTCTTT.

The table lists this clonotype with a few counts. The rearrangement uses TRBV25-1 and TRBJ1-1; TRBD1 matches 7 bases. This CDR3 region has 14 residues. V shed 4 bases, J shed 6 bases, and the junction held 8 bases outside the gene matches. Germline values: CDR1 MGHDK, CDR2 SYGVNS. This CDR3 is CASSGFDRAAEAFF. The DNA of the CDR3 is TGTGCCAGCAGTGGCTTCGACAGGGCCGCTGAAGCTTTCTTT.

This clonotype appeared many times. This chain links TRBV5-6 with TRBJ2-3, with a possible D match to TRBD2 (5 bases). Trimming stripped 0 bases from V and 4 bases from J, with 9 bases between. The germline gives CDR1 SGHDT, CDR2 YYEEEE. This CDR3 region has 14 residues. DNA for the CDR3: TGTGCCAGCAGCTTGGGACTAAGGGCAGATACGCAGTATTTT. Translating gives CASSLGLRADTQYF.

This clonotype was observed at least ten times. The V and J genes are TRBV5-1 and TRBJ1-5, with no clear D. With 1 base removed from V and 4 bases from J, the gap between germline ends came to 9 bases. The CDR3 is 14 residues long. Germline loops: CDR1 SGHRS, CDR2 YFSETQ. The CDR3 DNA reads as TGCGCCAGCAGCTTGTATAGTGGGAATCAGCCCCAGCATTTT. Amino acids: CASSLYSGNQPQHF.

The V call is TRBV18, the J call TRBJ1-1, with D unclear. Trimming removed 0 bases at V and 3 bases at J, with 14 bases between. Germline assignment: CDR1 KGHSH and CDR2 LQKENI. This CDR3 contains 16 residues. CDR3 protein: CASSPPNPTSDTEAFF. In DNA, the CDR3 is TGTGCCAGCTCACCACCGAACCCGACCTCGGACACTGAAGCTTTCTTT.

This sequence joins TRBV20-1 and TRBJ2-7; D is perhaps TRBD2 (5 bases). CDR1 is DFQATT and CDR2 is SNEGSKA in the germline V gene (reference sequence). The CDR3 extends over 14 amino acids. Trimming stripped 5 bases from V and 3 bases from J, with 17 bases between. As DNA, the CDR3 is TGCAGTGCTCAAGACGGTTTCGGGGACTACGAGCAGTACGTC. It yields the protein CSAQDGFGDYEQYV.

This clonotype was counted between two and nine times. The CDR3: CASNRGQETQYF. The DNA for the CDR3 is TGTGCCAGCAACAGGGGGCAAGAGACCCAGTACTTC. The V and J genes are TRBV5-4 and TRBJ2-5; 8 bases agree with TRBD1. Per the germline V gene, CDR1 is SGHNT and CDR2 is YYREEE (reference sequence). The CDR3 consists of 12 residues. V lost 6 bases, J lost 2 bases, and 0 bases stayed unmatched.

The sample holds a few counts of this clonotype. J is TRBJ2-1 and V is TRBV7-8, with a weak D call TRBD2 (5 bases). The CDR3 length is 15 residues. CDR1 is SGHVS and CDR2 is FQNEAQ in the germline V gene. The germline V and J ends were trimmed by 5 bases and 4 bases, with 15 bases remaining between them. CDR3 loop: CASSHTGGSYNEQFF. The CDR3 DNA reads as TGTGCCAGCAGCCATACGGGTGGGAGTTACAATGAGCAGTTCTTC.

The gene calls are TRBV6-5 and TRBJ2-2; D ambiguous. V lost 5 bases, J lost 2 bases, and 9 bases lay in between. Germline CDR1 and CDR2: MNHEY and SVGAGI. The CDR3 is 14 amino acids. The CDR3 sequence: CASSVLTNTGELFF. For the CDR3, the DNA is TGTGCCAGCAGTGTACTTACCAACACCGGGGAGCTGTTTTTT.

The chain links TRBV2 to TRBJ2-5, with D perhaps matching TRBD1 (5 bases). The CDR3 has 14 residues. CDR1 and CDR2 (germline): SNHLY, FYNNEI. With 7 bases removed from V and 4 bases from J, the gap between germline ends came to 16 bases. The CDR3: CASTKAGWRETQYF. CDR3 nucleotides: TGTGCCAGCACCAAGGCAGGGTGGAGAGAGACCCAGTACTTC.

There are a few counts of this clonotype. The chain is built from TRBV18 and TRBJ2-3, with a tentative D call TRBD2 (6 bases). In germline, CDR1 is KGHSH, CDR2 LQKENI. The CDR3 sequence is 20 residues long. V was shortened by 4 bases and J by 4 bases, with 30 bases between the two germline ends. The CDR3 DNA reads TGTGCCAGCTCACTCCTCAGGCTGACGGGACTCCGCGGAGGGGCAGATACGCAGTATTTT. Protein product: CASSLLRLTGLRGGADTQYF.

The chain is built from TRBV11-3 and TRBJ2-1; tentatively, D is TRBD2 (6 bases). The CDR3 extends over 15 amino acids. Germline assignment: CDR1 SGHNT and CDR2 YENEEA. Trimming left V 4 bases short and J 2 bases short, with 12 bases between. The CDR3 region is CASSYAGSPYNEQFF. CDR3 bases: TGTGCCAGCAGCTACGCGGGGTCCCCCTACAATGAGCAGTTCTTC.

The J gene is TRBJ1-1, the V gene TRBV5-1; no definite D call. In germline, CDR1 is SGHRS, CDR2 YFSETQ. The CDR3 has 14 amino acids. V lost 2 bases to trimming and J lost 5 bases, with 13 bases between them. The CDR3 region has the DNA TGCGCCAGCAGCTTCACCGGGATTTCAACTGAAGCTTTCTTT. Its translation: CASSFTGISTEAFF. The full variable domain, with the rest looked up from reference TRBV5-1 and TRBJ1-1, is KAGVTQTPRYLIKTRGQQVTLSCSPISGHRSVSWYQQTPGQGLQFLFEYFSETQRNKGNFPGRFSGRQFSNSRSEMNVSTLELGDSALYLCASSFTGISTEAFFGQGTRLTVV.

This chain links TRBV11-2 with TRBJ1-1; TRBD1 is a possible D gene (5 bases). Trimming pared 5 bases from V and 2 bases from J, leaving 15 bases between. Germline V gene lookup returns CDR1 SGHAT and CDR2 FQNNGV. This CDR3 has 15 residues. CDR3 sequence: CASSPRRDGNTEAFF. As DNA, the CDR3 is TGTGCCAGCAGCCCACGCCGGGACGGAAACACTGAAGCTTTCTTT.

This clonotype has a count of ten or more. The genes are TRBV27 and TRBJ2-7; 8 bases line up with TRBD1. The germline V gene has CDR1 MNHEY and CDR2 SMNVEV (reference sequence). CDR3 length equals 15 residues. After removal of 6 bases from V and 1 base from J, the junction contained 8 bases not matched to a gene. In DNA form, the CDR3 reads TGTGCCAGCAGACGCAGGACAGGGAGGTCCTACGAGCAGTACTTC. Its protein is CASRRRTGRSYEQYF.